This TCR beta chain was profiled in a study of human versus mouse CDR3 diversity and MHC coevolution. Sequenced by immunoSEQ multiplex PCR; TCRdb stores in-frame clones only, minus some. This table holds tens of thousands of clones, around 93% found once. The count of this clone is one. V was clipped by 2 bases and J by 4 bases; unmatched bases: 4. In germline, CDR1 is SGHRS, CDR2 YFSETQ. The CDR3 is 14 amino acids. V and J are TRBV5-1 and TRBJ2-3; TRBD1 matches 7 bases. Sequencing was performed on naive CD4+ T cells from blood. Described subset: CD45RO-negative CD62L-positive naive CD4 T cells. The TCR sequence derives from a person between 25 and 69 years old in good health. CDR3 DNA sequence: TGCGCCAGCAGCTTACAGGGGAGCGCAGATACGCAGTATTTT. Translated: CASSLQGSADTQYF.